This record concerns one T cell receptor (beta chain) sequence. Its antigen remains unknown. The trim removed 5 bases at V and 5 bases at J, leaving 12 bases unmatched. This CDR3 has 16 amino acids. Germline V lookup: CDR1 PRHDT, CDR2 FYEKMQ (reference sequence). The method was immunoSEQ multiplex PCR; TCRdb's version includes in-frame clones alone and lacks a portion of them. The table includes under 200,000 clones, about nine tenths detected once. The data derive from a study of cytomegalovirus exposure and HLA in healthy donors. Study information: The 130 or so validation repertoires, a later analysis reported, used the same platform as the roughly 650 repertoires from the first cohort. Study observations and caveats: Cytomegalovirus association was assigned to approximately 180 TCR beta chains. In vitro checks showed that three CMV-associated chains really do target CMV antigens. According to reports, the classifier identified cytomegalovirus status with high specificity and sensitivity.

The genes are TRBV13 and TRBJ2-5, with TRBD1 identical over 9 bases. The receptor's source is a woman between 18 and 29 years old in good health and CMV-seropositive. Sequencing was performed on PBMCs. CDR3 nucleotide sequence: TGTGCCAGCAGCGGAACGGGACAGGGACTTTTGGAGACCCAGTACTTC. Protein product: CASSGTGQGLLETQYF.